These 16 T cell receptor beta chains came from one sample sequenced in a study of T-cell reconstitution after alpha-beta-depleted transplantation in children. As it was prepared, the TCRbeta library received unique molecular identifiers. Each CDR3 protein is one row after TCRdb ran MiXCR on the PCR reads. Of a few hundred thousand distinct CDR3 sequences listed, roughly 13% are singletons. The sample consisted of PBMCs, mostly from graft donor cells, taken 360 days after TCRalphabeta/CD19-depleted stem cell transplant. These receptor sequences come from a male patient under 18 who had a stem cell transplant for acute myeloid leukemia, so the T cells may come from the graft donor.

This clonotype was picked up a small number of times. The chain joins TRBV7-3 to TRBJ1-1; 8 bases are a match to TRBD1. V shed 5 bases, J shed 3 bases, and the junction held 11 bases outside the gene matches. The CDR3 length is 16 residues. Germline loops: CDR1 SGHTA, CDR2 FQGTGA. CDR3 amino acids: CASSLNRQGRDTEAFF. In nucleotides, the CDR3 is TGTGCCAGCAGCCTAAACCGACAGGGGCGGGACACTGAAGCTTTCTTT.

This rearrangement joins TRBV4-3 to TRBJ2-7; D gene unclear. The CDR3 length is 17 residues. The germline gives CDR1 LGHNA, CDR2 YSLEER. Trimming took off 0 bases at V and 0 bases at J, with 15 bases between the two ends. The CDR3 reads CASSQDPPGASSYEQYF. The CDR3 nucleotides are TGCGCCAGCAGCCAAGATCCCCCCGGCGCAAGCTCCTACGAGCAGTACTTC.

This rearrangement joins TRBV4-3 to TRBJ2-3; possible D gene TRBD2, 6 bases. V lost 0 bases to trimming and J lost 4 bases, with 17 bases between them. Per germline, CDR1 LGHNA and CDR2 YSLEER. The CDR3 extends over 17 amino acids. The CDR3 DNA reads as TGCGCCAGCAGCCAAGAGGTTAGCGGCCCTCCCGCAGATACGCAGTATTTT. This translates into CASSQEVSGPPADTQYF.

This clonotype has at least ten counts. The genes are TRBV18 and TRBJ2-4; no clear D. Germline V gene data show CDR1 as KGHSH and CDR2 as LQKENI. The V and J ends lost 0 bases and 0 bases respectively, with 9 bases between them. This CDR3 is built from 16 residues. The CDR3: CASSPPPLLAKNIQYF. CDR3 coding DNA: TGTGCCAGCTCACCACCGCCGTTGCTAGCCAAAAACATTCAGTACTTC. Full variable domain (outside the CDR3, taken from reference TRBV18 and TRBJ2-4): NAGVMQNPRHLVRRRGQEARLRCSPMKGHSHVYWYRQLPEEGLKFMVYLQKENIIDESGMPKERFSAEFPKEGPSILRIQQVVRGDSAAYFCASSPPPLLAKNIQYFGAGTRLSVL.

This clonotype has more than one count but fewer than ten. The chain employs TRBV28 and TRBJ2-7; 8 bases are shared with TRBD2. The CDR3 sequence is 12 residues long. The J segment lost 9 bases and the V segment lost 6 bases, leaving 7 bases of the junction unmatched. Germline values: CDR1 MDHEN, CDR2 SYDVKM. CDR3 loop: CASRLAGGTQYF. The DNA of the CDR3 is TGTGCCAGCAGGCTAGCGGGTGGCACGCAGTACTTC.

This clonotype was recorded a few times. The gene calls are TRBV12-3 or TRBV12-4 and TRBJ2-1; D gene unclear. The CDR3 spans 12 residues. V was trimmed by 5 bases and J by 8 bases, leaving 10 bases between them. This CDR3 reads CASSPQSDEQFF. The CDR3, as DNA: TGTGCCAGCAGTCCGCAGTCTGATGAGCAGTTCTTC.

Only a few counts were recorded for this clonotype. This chain connects TRBV12-3 or TRBV12-4 to TRBJ2-5; D tentatively reads TRBD1 or TRBD2 (5 bases each). V was clipped by 5 bases and J by 4 bases, with 17 bases between them. CDR3 length: 15 residues. CDR3 in DNA: TGTGCCAGCAGTGGGACGGGACCGCTGTTAGAGACCCAGTACTTC. This sequence encodes CASSGTGPLLETQYF.

This CDR3 reads CASRETTNTGELFF. CDR3 nucleotides: TGTGCCAGCCGAGAGACTACCAACACCGGGGAGCTGTTTTTT. V is TRBV7-9 and J is TRBJ2-2, with a weak D call TRBD2 (5 bases). V was shortened by 8 bases and J by 2 bases, with 12 bases between the two germline ends. The germline CDR1 and CDR2 sequences are SEHNR and FQNEAQ (reference sequence). There are 14 residues in the CDR3.

This clonotype showed up just a few times. This rearrangement joins TRBV3-1 to TRBJ2-7, with TRBD2 matching over 13 bases. The CDR3 totals 21 residues. The germline V gene has CDR1 LGHDT and CDR2 YNNKEL (reference sequence). V trimming: 3 bases; J trimming: 1 base; junction bases outside the gene matches: 18. The DNA for the CDR3 is TGTGCCAGCAGCCAGTCTTTCCCCGAGGGGACTAGCGGGGTCCTGTCCTACGAGCAGTACTTC. Its protein product is CASSQSFPEGTSGVLSYEQYF.

The CDR3 nucleotides are TGTGCCAGTGGACAGACCACCTCTGGAAACACCATATATTTT. Its translation is CASGQTTSGNTIYF. The J gene is TRBJ1-3, the V gene TRBV19; maybe TRBD1 (6 bases). V gave up 8 bases and J gave up 0 bases, with 11 bases separating them. CDR3 length equals 14 residues. Germline values: CDR1 LNHDA, CDR2 SQIVND (reference sequence). The full variable domain, rest sourced from reference TRBV19 and TRBJ1-3, is DGGITQSPKYLFRKEGQNVTLSCEQNLNHDAMYWYRQDPGQGLRLIYYSQIVNDFQKGDIAEGYSVSREKKESFPLTVTSAQKNPTAFYLCASGQTTSGNTIYFGEGSWLTVV.

The chain combines TRBV7-2 with TRBJ1-2, with no clear D. V was cut by 0 bases and J by 8 bases, with 13 bases left in between. Germline lookup yields CDR1 SGHTA and CDR2 FQGNSA. The CDR3 contains 14 residues. CDR3 residues: CASSLAFRLGGYTF. DNA for the CDR3: TGTGCCAGCAGCTTAGCTTTTAGGTTGGGGGGCTACACCTTC.

This clonotype was seen many times. CDR3 in amino acids: CASSLNGDTQYF. The DNA for the CDR3 is TGCGCCAGCAGCCTCAATGGAGATACGCAGTATTTT. V usage is TRBV5-1 and J usage is TRBJ2-3; no clear D. The CDR3 totals 12 residues. CDR1 is SGHRS and CDR2 is YFSETQ in the germline V gene. Trimming pared 4 bases from V and 5 bases from J, leaving 8 bases between.

This chain joins TRBV5-6 and TRBJ1-2; D not resolved. This CDR3 has 15 residues. V was pared by 2 bases and J by 8 bases, with 19 bases between. Germline lookup yields CDR1 SGHDT and CDR2 YYEEEE. The CDR3 nucleotides read TGTGCCAGCAGCTTTTTGGACCTAGAAGCGGGCGGCTACACCTTC. This translates into CASSFLDLEAGGYTF. Using reference TRBV5-6 and TRBJ1-2 for the parts outside the CDR3, the full variable domain is DAGVTQSPTHLIKTRGQQVTLRCSPKSGHDTVSWYQQALGQGPQFIFQYYEEEERQRGNFPDRFSGHQFPNYSSELNVNALLLGDSALYLCASSFLDLEAGGYTFGSGTRLTVV.

Many counts were recorded for this clonotype. V is TRBV10-3 and J is TRBJ2-4, with D perhaps matching TRBD1 (6 bases). The length of the CDR3 is 15 residues. Germline V CDR1 and CDR2: ENHRY, SYGVKD. V gave up 4 bases and J gave up 1 base, with 11 bases separating them. CDR3 region: CAISARQEAKNIQYF. In nucleotides, the CDR3 is TGTGCCATCAGTGCAAGACAGGAGGCCAAAAACATTCAGTACTTC.

V and J are TRBV7-9 and TRBJ1-2; D unresolved. Per the germline V gene, CDR1 is SEHNR and CDR2 is FQNEAQ (reference sequence). The CDR3 is made up of 16 amino acids. Deletions cut 4 bases from V and 2 bases from J, with 17 bases between. CDR3 in amino acids: CASSSLLGPINYGYTF. As DNA, the CDR3 is TGTGCCAGCAGCTCTCTATTGGGTCCTATAAACTATGGCTACACCTTC. Full variable domain (missing parts from reference TRBV7-9 and TRBJ1-2): DTGVSQNPRHKITKRGQNVTFRCDPISEHNRLYWYRQTLGQGPEFLTYFQNEAQLEKSRLLSDRFSAERPKGSFSTLEIQRTEQGDSAMYLCASSSLLGPINYGYTFGSGTRLTVV.

V gene TRBV6-2 or TRBV6-3 combines with J gene TRBJ2-4, with no clear D. Deletions cut 6 bases from V and 1 base from J, with 16 bases between. The CDR3 totals 16 residues. Germline V gene sequence: CDR1 MNHEY, CDR2 SVGEGT. The DNA of the CDR3 is TGTGCCAGCAGGCTAACCGCTTTTGGGGCCAAAAACATTCAGTACTTC. It translates to CASRLTAFGAKNIQYF.